These T cell receptor beta chains were read from a single sample in a study of CD4 T cells in relation to SARS-CoV-2 and coronaviruses. Here immunoSEQ multiplex PCR was the method, and the copy in TCRdb shows in-frame clones only, minus some. The sample lists more than 55,000 clones, approximately 90% occurring once. The sequenced sample consisted of memory CD4+ T cells from PBMCs. Receptor source: a human donor in good health. The CDR3 runs from the conserved cysteine through the conserved F or W. D genes are given only for firm matches. Clone size is shown for a subset of rows, as once, few, many or a class of expanded clone.

d_call: NA; v_call: TRBV20-1; clone_size: NA; j_call: TRBJ2-5; cdr3_aa: CSASEVWVRVKETQYF; cdr3_nt: TGCAGTGCTAGTGAGGTTTGGGTTAGGGTTAAGGAGACCCAGTACTTC
d_call: NA; v_call: TRBV28; clone_size: NA; j_call: TRBJ2-3; cdr3_aa: CASSLGGSLDTQYF; cdr3_nt: TGTGCCAGCAGTTTAGGAGGGAGCTTGGATACGCAGTATTTT
d_call: TRBD1; v_call: TRBV27; clone_size: NA; j_call: TRBJ1-2; cdr3_aa: CASRGTGNYGYTF; cdr3_nt: TGTGCCAGCAGGGGGACAGGGAACTATGGCTACACCTTC
d_call: NA; v_call: TRBV2; clone_size: NA; j_call: TRBJ1-1; cdr3_aa: CASSLRKRQKAPNTEAFF; cdr3_nt: TGTGCCAGCAGCCTAAGGAAAAGACAGAAAGCTCCGAACACTGAAGCTTTCTTT
d_call: TRBD1; v_call: TRBV28; clone_size: NA; j_call: TRBJ2-7; cdr3_aa: CASSLPGTGKNEQYF; cdr3_nt: TGTGCCAGCAGTTTACCCGGGACAGGGAAAAACGAGCAGTACTTC
d_call: NA; v_call: TRBV19; clone_size: NA; j_call: TRBJ2-1; cdr3_aa: CASTPTGAPNEQFF; cdr3_nt: TGTGCCAGTACTCCGACGGGAGCTCCGAATGAGCAGTTCTTC
d_call: TRBD2; v_call: TRBV28; clone_size: NA; j_call: TRBJ2-5; cdr3_aa: CASSLAKASGQETQYF; cdr3_nt: TGTGCCAGCAGTCTCGCGAAGGCTAGCGGACAAGAGACCCAGTACTTC
d_call: NA; v_call: TRBV30; clone_size: NA; j_call: TRBJ2-5; cdr3_aa: CAWSSRETQYF; cdr3_nt: TGTGCCTGGAGTTCGCGGGAGACCCAGTACTTC
d_call: TRBD1; v_call: TRBV6-1; clone_size: NA; j_call: TRBJ2-3; cdr3_aa: CASSEAGQGIDTQYF; cdr3_nt: TGTGCCAGCAGTGAAGCGGGACAGGGGATAGATACGCAGTATTTT
d_call: TRBD2; v_call: TRBV6-1; clone_size: NA; j_call: TRBJ2-5; cdr3_aa: CASSERTRSGRSLGTQYF; cdr3_nt: TGTGCCAGCAGTGAACGCACGAGGTCCGGGAGGTCGCTTGGGACCCAGTACTTC
d_call: NA; v_call: TRBV6-5; clone_size: NA; j_call: TRBJ2-7; cdr3_aa: CASTLADSYEQYF; cdr3_nt: TGTGCCAGCACTCTAGCCGACTCCTACGAGCAGTACTTC
d_call: TRBD1; v_call: TRBV5-1; clone_size: NA; j_call: TRBJ2-5; cdr3_aa: CASSGGTGGYQETQYF; cdr3_nt: TGCGCCAGCAGCGGCGGGACAGGGGGGTACCAAGAGACCCAGTACTTC
d_call: NA; v_call: TRBV28; clone_size: NA; j_call: TRBJ2-7; cdr3_aa: CASSEGREQYF; cdr3_nt: TGTGCCAGCAGCGAAGGACGCGAGCAGTACTTC
d_call: NA; v_call: TRBV6-5; clone_size: NA; j_call: TRBJ1-4; cdr3_aa: CASSDGGVGEKLFF; cdr3_nt: TGTGCCAGCAGCGATGGGGGGGTAGGGGAAAAACTGTTTTTT
d_call: TRBD1; v_call: TRBV18; clone_size: NA; j_call: TRBJ2-7; cdr3_aa: CASSIGQGNYEQYF; cdr3_nt: TGTGCCAGCTCCATAGGACAGGGGAACTACGAGCAGTACTTC
d_call: TRBD1; v_call: TRBV18; clone_size: NA; j_call: TRBJ2-7; cdr3_aa: CASSPGQLYEQYF; cdr3_nt: TGTGCCAGCTCGCCGGGACAGTTGTACGAGCAGTACTTC
d_call: NA; v_call: TRBV9; clone_size: NA; j_call: TRBJ2-1; cdr3_aa: CASSVGTGEQFF; cdr3_nt: TGTGCCAGCAGCGTAGGAACGGGTGAGCAGTTCTTC
d_call: NA; v_call: TRBV27; clone_size: once; j_call: TRBJ2-2; cdr3_aa: CATRAQANTGELFF; cdr3_nt: TGTGCCACCAGAGCGCAGGCGAACACCGGGGAGCTGTTTTTT
d_call: NA; v_call: TRBV27; clone_size: NA; j_call: TRBJ1-4; cdr3_aa: CASSFGPQNEKLFF; cdr3_nt: TGTGCCAGCAGTTTCGGCCCACAGAATGAAAAACTGTTTTTT
d_call: TRBD1; v_call: TRBV27; clone_size: NA; j_call: TRBJ1-4; cdr3_aa: CASSSSQGVRTNEKLFF; cdr3_nt: TGTGCCAGCAGTTCCTCACAGGGGGTCCGGACTAATGAAAAACTGTTTTTT
d_call: TRBD1; v_call: TRBV28; clone_size: NA; j_call: TRBJ2-7; cdr3_aa: CASLGQARQYF; cdr3_nt: TGTGCCTCACTAGGACAGGCGAGGCAGTACTTC
d_call: NA; v_call: TRBV4-1; clone_size: NA; j_call: TRBJ2-2; cdr3_aa: CASSRGEGAAGELFF; cdr3_nt: TGCGCCAGCAGCCGCGGGGAAGGGGCAGCCGGGGAGCTGTTTTTT
d_call: NA; v_call: TRBV28; clone_size: NA; j_call: TRBJ1-4; cdr3_aa: CASSSGGSEKLFF; cdr3_nt: TGTGCCAGCAGTTCGGGGGGGTCGGAAAAACTGTTTTTT
d_call: NA; v_call: TRBV27; clone_size: NA; j_call: TRBJ2-4; cdr3_aa: CASSFTWQGLAKNIQYF; cdr3_nt: TGTGCCAGCAGTTTCACATGGCAAGGTCTAGCCAAAAACATTCAGTACTTC
d_call: NA; v_call: TRBV5-1; clone_size: NA; j_call: TRBJ2-7; cdr3_aa: CASSLMAGAIYEQYF; cdr3_nt: TGCGCCAGCAGCTTGATGGCCGGAGCAATCTACGAGCAGTACTTC
d_call: NA; v_call: TRBV5-6; clone_size: NA; j_call: TRBJ2-3; cdr3_aa: CASSLPQRRSLTDTQYF; cdr3_nt: TGTGCCAGCAGCTTGCCACAGCGACGAAGCCTCACAGATACGCAGTATTTT
d_call: NA; v_call: TRBV7-9; clone_size: NA; j_call: TRBJ1-5; cdr3_aa: CASSSGVDQPQHF; cdr3_nt: TGTGCCAGCAGCTCAGGGGTGGATCAGCCCCAGCATTTT
d_call: NA; v_call: TRBV18; clone_size: few; j_call: TRBJ1-1; cdr3_aa: CASSQGQRHTEAFF; cdr3_nt: TGTGCCAGCTCACAGGGTCAACGTCACACTGAAGCTTTCTTT
d_call: NA; v_call: TRBV6-5; clone_size: NA; j_call: TRBJ1-1; cdr3_aa: CASSPQGTNTEAFF; cdr3_nt: TGTGCCAGCAGTCCCCAGGGAACGAACACTGAAGCTTTCTTT
d_call: TRBD1; v_call: TRBV28; clone_size: NA; j_call: TRBJ1-1; cdr3_aa: CASSRSPKRQGGVDTEAFF; cdr3_nt: TGTGCCAGCAGCCGTTCGCCGAAACGACAGGGGGGAGTGGACACTGAAGCTTTCTTT
d_call: TRBD1; v_call: TRBV5-1; clone_size: NA; j_call: TRBJ2-2; cdr3_aa: CASSLAGQANTGELFF; cdr3_nt: TGCGCCAGCAGCTTGGCGGGACAGGCGAACACCGGGGAGCTGTTTTTT
d_call: NA; v_call: TRBV19; clone_size: NA; j_call: TRBJ2-4; cdr3_aa: CASSRGLTGAKNIQYF; cdr3_nt: TGTGCCAGTAGTCGTGGACTCACTGGGGCCAAAAACATTCAGTACTTC
d_call: NA; v_call: TRBV4-1; clone_size: NA; j_call: TRBJ2-2; cdr3_aa: CASSQEAGHPNTGELFF; cdr3_nt: TGCGCCAGCAGCCAAGAAGCGGGACATCCGAACACCGGGGAGCTGTTTTTT
d_call: NA; v_call: TRBV7-2; clone_size: NA; j_call: TRBJ1-3; cdr3_aa: CASSPGGSGNTIYF; cdr3_nt: TGTGCCAGCAGCCCCGGGGGTTCTGGAAACACCATATATTTT
d_call: NA; v_call: TRBV3-1/TRBV3-2; clone_size: NA; j_call: TRBJ1-2; cdr3_aa: CASSLKNTNYGYTF; cdr3_nt: TGTGCCAGCAGTTTGAAGAATACTAACTATGGCTACACCTTC
d_call: NA; v_call: TRBV11-2; clone_size: NA; j_call: TRBJ2-2; cdr3_aa: CASSFRTLATNTGELFF; cdr3_nt: TGTGCCAGCAGCTTTAGGACACTGGCTACGAACACCGGGGAGCTGTTTTTT
d_call: NA; v_call: TRBV6-5; clone_size: once; j_call: TRBJ1-1; cdr3_aa: CASSRTAGGEAFF; cdr3_nt: TGTGCCAGCAGTCGAACCGCGGGCGGTGAAGCTTTCTTT
d_call: NA; v_call: TRBV6-6; clone_size: NA; j_call: TRBJ1-4; cdr3_aa: CASSAQGGFNEKLFF; cdr3_nt: TGTGCCAGCAGTGCCCAGGGCGGTTTTAATGAAAAACTGTTTTTT
d_call: NA; v_call: TRBV6-1; clone_size: NA; j_call: TRBJ2-3; cdr3_aa: CASSEVGRTDTQYF; cdr3_nt: TGTGCCAGCAGTGAAGTCGGCCGCACAGATACGCAGTATTTT
d_call: TRBD2; v_call: TRBV7-3; clone_size: NA; j_call: TRBJ2-1; cdr3_aa: CASSLWATSGRTSDEQFF; cdr3_nt: TGTGCCAGCAGCTTATGGGCCACTAGCGGGAGGACTTCCGATGAGCAGTTCTTC
d_call: NA; v_call: TRBV30; clone_size: NA; j_call: TRBJ1-3; cdr3_aa: CAWMQSAGNTIYF; cdr3_nt: TGTGCCTGGATGCAGTCCGCTGGAAACACCATATATTTT
d_call: NA; v_call: TRBV5-1; clone_size: NA; j_call: TRBJ1-5; cdr3_aa: CASSSGNNQPQHF; cdr3_nt: TGCGCCAGCAGCTCAGGGAACAATCAGCCCCAGCATTTT
d_call: NA; v_call: TRBV21-1; clone_size: once; j_call: TRBJ2-1; cdr3_aa: CASTQRKAAYPYNEQFF; cdr3_nt: TGTGCCAGCACCCAAAGGAAAGCGGCGTATCCCTACAATGAGCAGTTCTTC
d_call: TRBD2; v_call: TRBV2; clone_size: NA; j_call: TRBJ2-7; cdr3_aa: CATEEIPGLAASYEQYF; cdr3_nt: TGTGCCACCGAGGAAATCCCGGGACTAGCGGCTTCCTACGAGCAGTACTTC
d_call: NA; v_call: TRBV7-2; clone_size: NA; j_call: TRBJ2-1; cdr3_aa: CASSFYSSSYNEQFF; cdr3_nt: TGTGCCAGCAGCTTTTATTCGAGCTCCTACAATGAGCAGTTCTTC
d_call: TRBD1; v_call: TRBV27; clone_size: NA; j_call: TRBJ1-2; cdr3_aa: CASSLSSAGGHYGYTF; cdr3_nt: TGTGCCAGCAGTTTATCTTCTGCAGGGGGCCACTATGGCTACACCTTC
d_call: NA; v_call: TRBV9; clone_size: once; j_call: TRBJ2-1; cdr3_aa: CASSGRHNEQFF; cdr3_nt: TGTGCCAGCAGCGGAAGACACAATGAGCAGTTCTTC
d_call: TRBD2; v_call: TRBV3-1/TRBV3-2; clone_size: NA; j_call: TRBJ2-2; cdr3_aa: CASMTSGITGELFF; cdr3_nt: TGTGCCAGCATGACTAGCGGGATAACCGGGGAGCTGTTTTTT
d_call: NA; v_call: TRBV2; clone_size: NA; j_call: TRBJ1-1; cdr3_aa: CASNSQQGTEAFF; cdr3_nt: TGTGCCAGCAACTCTCAACAGGGCACTGAAGCTTTCTTT
d_call: NA; v_call: TRBV19; clone_size: NA; j_call: TRBJ2-5; cdr3_aa: CASTLAGTGRQETQYF; cdr3_nt: TGTGCCAGTACCCTCGCAGGGACTGGCCGGCAAGAGACCCAGTACTTC
d_call: TRBD1; v_call: TRBV6-5; clone_size: NA; j_call: TRBJ1-2; cdr3_aa: CASSIGQGNYGYTF; cdr3_nt: TGTGCCAGCAGCATAGGACAGGGGAACTATGGCTACACCTTC
d_call: TRBD1; v_call: TRBV18; clone_size: NA; j_call: TRBJ2-7; cdr3_aa: CASSPDRVTYEQYF; cdr3_nt: TGTGCCAGCTCACCCGACAGGGTAACCTACGAGCAGTACTTC
d_call: NA; v_call: TRBV5-4; clone_size: once; j_call: TRBJ1-6; cdr3_aa: CASSLAGDGSPLHF; cdr3_nt: TGTGCCAGCAGCTTGGCTGGGGATGGTTCACCCCTCCACTTT